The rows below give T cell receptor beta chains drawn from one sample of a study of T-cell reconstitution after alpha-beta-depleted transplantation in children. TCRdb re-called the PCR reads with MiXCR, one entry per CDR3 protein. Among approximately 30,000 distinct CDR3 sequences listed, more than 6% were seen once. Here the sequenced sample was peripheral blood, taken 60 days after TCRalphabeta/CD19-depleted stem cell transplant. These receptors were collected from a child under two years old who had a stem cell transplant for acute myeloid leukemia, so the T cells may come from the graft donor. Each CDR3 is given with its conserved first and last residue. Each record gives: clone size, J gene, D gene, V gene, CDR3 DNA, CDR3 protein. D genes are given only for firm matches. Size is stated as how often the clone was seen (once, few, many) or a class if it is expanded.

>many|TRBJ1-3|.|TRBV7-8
TGTGCCAGCGGTGATATGGGTGTCTCTGGAAACACCATATATTTT
CASGDMGVSGNTIYF
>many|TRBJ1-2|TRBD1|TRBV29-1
TGCAGCGTTGAAAAGAGGGGGCATGGAAATGGCTACACCTTC
CSVEKRGHGNGYTF
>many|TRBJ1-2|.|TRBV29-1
TGCAGCGTTGTTCAGGGGAATGGCTACACCTTC
CSVVQGNGYTF
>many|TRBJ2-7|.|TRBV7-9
TGTGCCAGCAGCTTAGAGGGAAATGAGCAGTACTTC
CASSLEGNEQYF
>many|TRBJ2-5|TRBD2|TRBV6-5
TGTGCCAGCAGTCTCTGGGGCGGGGGGGCAGGTAGGGAGACCCAGTACTTC
CASSLWGGGAGRETQYF
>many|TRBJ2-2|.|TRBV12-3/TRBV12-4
TGTGCCAGCAGTTTGTATCTGAACACCGGGGAGCTGTTTTTT
CASSLYLNTGELFF
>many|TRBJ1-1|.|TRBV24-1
TGTGCCAGCTCCCAGGGGAACACTGAAGCTTTCTTT
CASSQGNTEAFF
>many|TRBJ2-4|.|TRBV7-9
TGTGCCAGCAGCTTAAAAGGGAGAGACATTCAGTACTTC
CASSLKGRDIQYF
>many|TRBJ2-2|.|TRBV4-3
TGCGCCAGCAGCCAAGAAGAGGGGAACACCGGGGAGCTGTTTTTT
CASSQEEGNTGELFF
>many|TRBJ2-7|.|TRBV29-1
TGCAGCGTTGAAGATCTGCTCTATCCCTACGAGCAGTACTTC
CSVEDLLYPYEQYF